Listed below are T cell receptor beta chains from one sample, sequenced in a study of blood T cell repertoires in COVID-19. Repertoires were generated with immunoSEQ multiplex PCR, while TCRdb's copy carries only in-frame clones and drops some. The table shows tens of thousands of clones, with around 87% occurring only once. The sequenced sample consisted of peripheral blood. Receptors were obtained from a woman between 45 and 65 years old with active or convalescent COVID-19. Both conserved end residues are part of each CDR3. Each record gives: V gene, J gene, CDR3 protein.

TRBV7-9	TRBJ2-2	CASSLKGGTGELFF
TRBV7-8	TRBJ1-5	CASSLVQGAGQPQHF
TRBV4-1	TRBJ1-2	CASSPNEQGIYGYTF
TRBV10-3	TRBJ1-1	CAISETSFEAFF
TRBV6-5	TRBJ1-5	CASTLGRGGNQPQHF
TRBV14	TRBJ2-7	CASSQGWAGGQYF
TRBV27	TRBJ2-1	CASSWDSSSYNEQFF
TRBV5-4	TRBJ2-3	CASYASGGAINTQYF
TRBV7-6	TRBJ2-1	CASSLDPPLRGLDEQFF
TRBV12-3/TRBV12-4	TRBJ1-6	CASSFSSSPLHF
TRBV19	TRBJ2-3	CASSIAPSRDTQYF
TRBV9	TRBJ1-3	CASSVERVAGNTIYF
TRBV4-1	TRBJ1-2	CASSQGTASYTF
TRBV7-2	TRBJ2-2	CASSLVLNTGELFF
TRBV27	TRBJ1-6	CASTSGRETWNSPLHF
TRBV19	TRBJ1-1	CASTIQGDRNTEAFF
TRBV18	TRBJ1-1	CASSQTRGGTEAFF
TRBV29-1	TRBJ1-2	CSGGDDREGYTF
TRBV5-1	TRBJ2-5	CASTTGGDQETQYF
TRBV11-1	TRBJ2-3	CASSLGRRGTSDTQYF
TRBV7-6	TRBJ1-5	CASSLAPRMLNQPQHF
TRBV3-1/TRBV3-2	TRBJ1-2	CASSRGQGINYGYTF
TRBV4-3	TRBJ2-7	CASSRGLAYEQYF
TRBV27	TRBJ1-5	CASSLSSWGGMDQPQHF
TRBV30	TRBJ2-5	CAWSRGLETQYF
TRBV27	TRBJ2-5	CASSSFRLAGFRQETQYF
TRBV7-2	TRBJ2-1	CASSLRRGRNNEQFF
TRBV30	TRBJ1-3	CAWGGTGPSGNTIYF
TRBV29-1	TRBJ2-5	CSVEDGGAGGETQYF
TRBV30	TRBJ1-2	CAWSRDRSLGYTF
TRBV5-5	TRBJ2-7	CASSLVRGPYEQYF
TRBV19	TRBJ1-1	CASSSGSGGTEAFF
TRBV2	TRBJ1-6	CASSDRGTNNSPLHF
TRBV6-5	TRBJ2-5	CASSRTRQETQYF
TRBV5-5	TRBJ1-1	CASSLEGSGAGVAFF
TRBV7-2	TRBJ1-2	CASTLRAGGASNGYTF
TRBV5-1	TRBJ2-2	CASSPRTGPNTGELFF
TRBV20-1	TRBJ2-7	CSASGVLGAYEQYF
TRBV18	TRBJ1-2	CASSPDRDVRYTF
TRBV29-1	TRBJ1-1	CSVGRAGAEAFF
TRBV27	TRBJ2-2	CASRTANTGELFF
TRBV30	TRBJ1-5	CAWSRGGGNQPQHF
TRBV19	TRBJ1-2	CASSITSRGYGYTF
TRBV10-3	TRBJ2-3	CAISGLFPTDTQYF
TRBV7-9	TRBJ1-1	CASSLGTAGPEAFF
TRBV7-2	TRBJ2-3	CASSEARGPPTDTQYF
TRBV21-1	TRBJ1-2	CASSKLGGSPYGYTF
TRBV14	TRBJ1-1	CASSQDQGFAEAFF
TRBV4-1	TRBJ2-5	CASSLGETQYF
TRBV19	TRBJ2-7	CATGQALSSYEQYF
TRBV5-1	TRBJ2-5	CASSSFGTSGQETQYF
TRBV10-3	TRBJ1-4	CAISTSGGTNEKLFF
TRBV2	TRBJ2-3	CASAGSLSTDTQYF
TRBV2	TRBJ2-5	CASHEGAGLGETQYF
TRBV27	TRBJ1-1	CASSNLDLTEAFF
TRBV10-3	TRBJ2-2	CAIRSTGGTGELFF